These 20 T cell receptor beta chains were all obtained from the same sample, sequenced in a study of T cell responses to AZD1222 COVID-19 vaccine. Method: immunoSEQ multiplex PCR; TCRdb's copy keeps in-frame clones and lacks some. The data hold 150,000 or so clones, with about 89% observed a single time. The specimen was peripheral blood, collected on day 0 of AZD1222 vaccination. These receptors were collected from an adult in good health.

The chain joins TRBV18 to TRBJ1-5, with D tentatively TRBD1 (6 bases). Germline values: CDR1 KGHSH, CDR2 LQKENI. The V end was cut by 5 bases, the J end by 4 bases, with 12 bases between. This CDR3 is built from 14 residues. CDR3 sequence (DNA): TGTGCCAGCTCATCCGGACAGCAAAATCAGCCCCAGCATTTT. Protein sequence: CASSSGQQNQPQHF.

The chain is built from TRBV27 and TRBJ2-2; weak D call: TRBD1 (5 bases). V was cut by 3 bases and J by 6 bases, with 8 bases left in between. Germline CDR1 MNHEY, CDR2 SMNVEV (reference sequence). CDR3 size: 13 residues. This CDR3 reads CASSFRAPGELFF. The CDR3 nucleotides are TGTGCCAGCAGTTTCAGGGCCCCCGGGGAGCTGTTTTTT.

The DNA for the CDR3 is TGTGCCAGCAGTGCCCGGACTAGCGGGACTTACCAAGAGACCCAGTACTTC. Translation gives CASSARTSGTYQETQYF. The chain carries TRBV6-2 or TRBV6-3 and TRBJ2-5, with 12 positions matching TRBD2. Per the germline V gene, CDR1 is MNHEY and CDR2 is SVGEGT. The CDR3 totals 17 residues. After removal of 5 bases from V and 0 bases from J, the junction contained 7 bases not matched to a gene.

The chain has TRBV6-5 and TRBJ1-4; D perhaps matches TRBD1 (5 bases). V shed 6 bases and J shed 8 bases, with 19 bases lying between them. The CDR3 loop spans 15 amino acids. Germline CDR1 MNHEY, CDR2 SVGAGI. The CDR3 DNA is TGTGCCAGCAGCTCGACGGGAGGGGCGAGGGAAAAACTGTTTTTT. It is translated as CASSSTGGAREKLFF.

This clone was seen once. The rearrangement joins TRBV11-3 to TRBJ1-1; TRBD1 might be the D (5 bases). Between the trimmed V and J ends, which lost 3 bases and 0 bases, there was a span of 8 bases. Germline values: CDR1 SGHNT, CDR2 YENEEA. This CDR3 contains 14 residues. The CDR3 region is CASSFSGMNTEAFF. CDR3 nucleotides: TGTGCCAGCAGCTTCTCAGGGATGAACACTGAAGCTTTCTTT.

V is TRBV19 and J is TRBJ2-3; 9 bases align to TRBD2. The germline CDR1 and CDR2 sequences are LNHDA and SQIVND (reference sequence). V lost 4 bases to trimming and J lost 4 bases; unmatched junction nucleotides: 9. The CDR3 runs 16 residues. CDR3 residues: CASSRPASGNADTQYF. CDR3 nucleotides: TGTGCCAGTAGTAGACCGGCTAGCGGGAACGCAGATACGCAGTATTTT.

This clone was observed a handful of times. V usage is TRBV5-1 and J usage is TRBJ2-2; D may be TRBD1 or TRBD2 (5 bases each). V was cut by 9 bases and J by 2 bases, with 14 bases left in between. This CDR3 is built from 14 residues. Germline loops: CDR1 SGHRS, CDR2 YFSETQ. CDR3 in DNA: TGCGCCACCCGGGACCAAAGTAACACCGGGGAGCTGTTTTTT. Translating it yields CATRDQSNTGELFF.

This sequence joins TRBV4-2 and TRBJ2-3, with D possibly TRBD2 on 6 matching bases. Trimming cost V 5 bases and J 2 bases, with 11 bases left between them. The CDR3 is 14 amino acids. Looked up from germline, CDR1 is LGHNA and CDR2 is YNFKEQ. Written as DNA, the CDR3 is TGTGCCAGCAGCGGGGGGAAACTCACAGATACGCAGTATTTT. Translation gives CASSGGKLTDTQYF.

The chain joins TRBV6-1 to TRBJ1-2; D ambiguous. Germline V gene lookup returns CDR1 MNHNS and CDR2 SASEGT. This CDR3 is built from 14 residues. Trimming removed 3 bases from V and 10 bases from J, with 18 bases in between. DNA for the CDR3: TGTGCCAGCAGTGACGTTGACCTCAGATTCGACTACACCTTC. The encoded protein is CASSDVDLRFDYTF.

This clone has only one observation. This chain uses TRBV19 with TRBJ2-7; tentative D call: TRBD2 (5 bases). V lost 8 bases, J lost 4 bases, and 15 bases lay in between. The CDR3 runs to 13 residues. The germline V gene encodes CDR1 LNHDA and CDR2 SQIVND (reference sequence). The CDR3 protein is CASGALPGYEQYF. In DNA form, the CDR3 reads TGTGCCAGTGGCGCCCTGCCGGGGTACGAGCAGTACTTC.

The V call is TRBV14, the J call TRBJ1-2; D not resolved. The CDR3 covers 14 residues. The V end was cut by 3 bases, the J end by 5 bases, with 13 bases between. Per the germline V gene, CDR1 is SGHDN and CDR2 is FVKESK. CDR3 protein: CASSHDSEGYGYTF. CDR3 in DNA: TGTGCCAGCAGCCATGACTCCGAAGGGTATGGCTACACCTTC.

V is TRBV28 and J is TRBJ2-7; 10 bases are shared with TRBD1. Germline-derived CDR1 and CDR2 are MDHEN and SYDVKM. J was trimmed by 8 bases and V by 5 bases; bases with no gene match: 15. This CDR3 is built from 16 residues. CDR3 protein: CASSAPRGQGYRQQYF. The CDR3 bases are TGTGCCAGCAGTGCCCCCCGGGGACAGGGGTACCGGCAGCAGTACTTC.

This clone was picked up a small number of times. Other DNA sequences in this sample translate to the same CDR3. This chain connects TRBV4-3 to TRBJ1-3; D unclear. Germline V gene sequence: CDR1 LGHNA, CDR2 YSLEER. Trimming removed 0 bases at V and 4 bases at J, with 10 bases between. The CDR3 is made up of 15 amino acids. Written as DNA, the CDR3 is TGCGCCAGCAGCCAAGATGGAATATCAGGAAACACCATATATTTT. It specifies CASSQDGISGNTIYF.

V is TRBV7-8 and J is TRBJ2-1, with D perhaps TRBD2 (5 bases). Germline V CDR1 and CDR2: SGHVS, FQNEAQ. This CDR3 contains 15 residues. Deletions cut 1 base from V and 9 bases from J, with 16 bases between. In DNA, the CDR3 is TGTGCCAGCAGCTTAGTGGGAAGCGTTGCGGGTGAGCAGTTCTTC. Its translation is CASSLVGSVAGEQFF.

The CDR3 protein is CASSITSGRAGEQFF. The DNA of the CDR3 is TGTGCCAGCAGCATCACTAGCGGGAGGGCCGGTGAGCAGTTCTTC. The chain carries TRBV5-5 and TRBJ2-1; 13 nucleotides align to TRBD2. Germline V lookup: CDR1 SGHKS, CDR2 YYEKEE (reference sequence). This CDR3 is 15 amino acids long. V was pared by 4 bases and J by 9 bases, with 7 bases of the junction left unmatched.

This rearrangement joins TRBV24-1 to TRBJ2-3, with TRBD2 matching 7 bases. Germline CDR1 reads KGHDR; CDR2 reads SFDVKD. Trimming removed 5 bases from V and 1 base from J; junction bases left unmatched: 8. The length of the CDR3 is 16 residues. CDR3 sequence reads: CATSAPEAGGTDTQYF. In nucleotides, the CDR3 is TGTGCCACCAGTGCCCCGGAGGCGGGGGGCACAGATACGCAGTATTTT.

The V and J genes are TRBV4-1 and TRBJ2-5; D possibly corresponds to TRBD2 (6 bases). Trimming stripped 3 bases from V and 5 bases from J, with 13 bases between. The germline gives CDR1 MGHRA, CDR2 YSYEKL. CDR3 length equals 14 residues. CDR3 sequence reads: CASSQRLDGETQYF. The CDR3 nucleotides read TGCGCCAGCAGCCAGAGACTAGACGGGGAGACCCAGTACTTC.

This sequence joins TRBV3-1 (or the pseudogene TRBV3-2) and TRBJ2-1; 13 bases align to TRBD2. The J segment lost 8 bases and the V segment lost 8 bases, leaving 15 bases of the junction unmatched. Germline V gene data show CDR1 as LGHDT and CDR2 as YNNKEL (reference sequence). CDR3 length: 17 amino acids. The CDR3 DNA reads TGTGCCAGCTCCTCTCCGGGACTAGCGGGAAGGAGCGATGAGCAGTTCTTC. Protein: CASSSPGLAGRSDEQFF.

The V and J genes are TRBV28 and TRBJ1-5; 7 bases map to TRBD1. Trimming cost V 3 bases and J 3 bases; bases outside gene matches: 5. The CDR3 totals 15 residues. Germline V CDR1 and CDR2: MDHEN, SYDVKM. The CDR3 nucleotides read TGTGCCAGCAGTTTGTCAACAGGGGTCAATCAGCCCCAGCATTTT. It codes for CASSLSTGVNQPQHF.

The V gene is TRBV2, the J gene TRBJ1-4; 7 nucleotides agree with TRBD1. J lost 3 bases, V lost 7 bases, and 8 bases had no gene match. CDR1 is SNHLY and CDR2 is FYNNEI in the germline V gene. This CDR3 comprises 15 residues. Written as DNA, the CDR3 is TGTGCCAGCACACAGGACAGGTTCCCTAATGAAAAACTGTTTTTT. Translating it yields CASTQDRFPNEKLFF. Using reference TRBV2 and TRBJ1-4 for the parts outside the CDR3, the full variable domain is EPEVTQTPSHQVTQMGQEVILRCVPISNHLYFYWYRQILGQKVEFLVSFYNNEISEKSEIFDDQFSVERPDGSNFTLKIRSTKLEDSAMYFCASTQDRFPNEKLFFGSGTQLSVL.